These 23 T cell receptor beta chains came from one sample sequenced in a study of regulatory T cells in long-lasting Graves disease. Time point in this sample: persistent/refractory GD, antithyroid drugs over 5 years with positive TRAb. PBMC-extracted RNA yielded the TCR library. Combining iRepertoire HTBI primers with Arm-PCR of CDR3 regions, the authors built TCR beta libraries. TCRdb processed the multiplex PCR reads anew with MiXCR; each CDR3 protein has one entry. The sample records approximately 380,000 distinct CDR3 sequences, about a fifth being singletons. Sample: peripheral blood mononuclear cells (PBMCs), taken when the disease was refractory, from a patient treated with antithyroid drugs. The receptors derive from a female donor with Graves disease.

There are many counts of this clonotype. The chain links TRBV28 to TRBJ2-7; 7 positions agree with TRBD1. Germline V gives CDR1 MDHEN, CDR2 SYDVKM. The V gene end was trimmed by 5 bases and the J gene end by 4 bases; junction bases not matched to a gene: 8. The CDR3 has 14 residues. CDR3 nucleotides: TGTGCCAGCAGTGAAACCGGGACAGAGTACGAGCAGTACTTC. As protein: CASSETGTEYEQYF.

The chain is built from TRBV5-1 and TRBJ1-6; D remains unclear. Germline CDR1 is SGHRS and CDR2 is YFSETQ. V dropped 5 bases and J dropped 0 bases, with 6 bases sitting between them. This CDR3 contains 14 residues. The CDR3 spells CASSGSSYNSPLHF. Here the CDR3 DNA reads TGCGCCAGCAGTGGGAGCTCCTATAATTCACCCCTCCACTTT. The whole variable domain, filled in from reference TRBV5-1 and TRBJ1-6, reads KAGVTQTPRYLIKTRGQQVTLSCSPISGHRSVSWYQQTPGQGLQFLFEYFSETQRNKGNFPGRFSGRQFSNSRSEMNVSTLELGDSALYLCASSGSSYNSPLHFGNGTRLTVT.

This clonotype has at least ten counts. The chain employs TRBV11-2 and TRBJ2-7; 14 bases line up with TRBD2. V was clipped by 4 bases and J by 0 bases; unmatched bases: 8. Germline V CDR1 and CDR2: SGHAT, FQNNGV. The CDR3 is 18 residues long. The CDR3 nucleotides are TGTGCCAGCAGCTCGGCGGGACTAGCGGGAGTTTCCTCCTACGAGCAGTACTTC. It specifies CASSSAGLAGVSSYEQYF. Complete variable domain (other parts from reference TRBV11-2 and TRBJ2-7): EAGVAQSPRYKIIEKRQSVAFWCNPISGHATLYWYQQILGQGPKLLIQFQNNGVVDDSQLPKDRFSAERLKGVDSTLKIQPAKLEDSAVYLCASSSAGLAGVSSYEQYFGPGTRLTVT.

This clonotype was observed at least ten times. The chain recombines TRBV5-6 with TRBJ2-5; 9 nucleotides match TRBD1. Germline CDR1 SGHDT, CDR2 YYEEEE. Trimming took 4 bases from V and 2 from J; bases not matched to a gene: 9. The length of the CDR3 is 16 residues. CDR3 protein: CASSAWDRVQQETQYF. For the CDR3, the DNA is TGTGCCAGCAGCGCATGGGACAGGGTCCAACAAGAGACCCAGTACTTC.

This clonotype appeared a few times. The rearrangement uses TRBV7-9 and TRBJ2-4; 9 bases map to TRBD1. The CDR3 contains 16 residues. Germline trimming cut 6 bases from V and 5 bases from J; bases unmatched to any gene: 11. CDR1 is SEHNR and CDR2 is FQNEAQ in the germline V gene (reference sequence). CDR3 DNA sequence: TGTGCCAGCAGACCATCTACAGGGGGCGGCGAAAACATTCAGTACTTC. Translating gives CASRPSTGGGENIQYF.

This clonotype showed up just a few times. The chain links TRBV7-2 to TRBJ1-1; 9 bases match TRBD1. Germline V lookup: CDR1 SGHTA, CDR2 FQGNSA. The CDR3 extends over 13 amino acids. Trimming cost V 3 bases and J 8 bases; bases outside gene matches: 4. The CDR3 loop reads CASSFGQGMEAFF. The CDR3 DNA reads TGTGCCAGCAGCTTCGGACAGGGGATGGAAGCTTTCTTT.

This clonotype occurred a few times. This chain links TRBV19 with TRBJ2-7; 11 positions match TRBD2. CDR3 size: 14 residues. From germline, CDR1 is LNHDA and CDR2 SQIVND (reference sequence). J lost 2 bases, V lost 6 bases, and 3 bases had no gene match. CDR3 bases: TGTGCCAGTAGCAGACTAGCGGGACCCTACGAGCAGTACTTC. Its protein is CASSRLAGPYEQYF.

The chain recombines TRBV14 with TRBJ1-1; the D is unclear. CDR1 and CDR2 (germline): SGHDN, FVKESK. The CDR3 is made up of 16 amino acids. V was trimmed by 0 bases and J by 0 bases, leaving 11 bases between them. CDR3 region: CASSQEVGHLNTEAFF. The CDR3 nucleotides are TGTGCCAGCAGCCAAGAAGTAGGCCACCTGAACACTGAAGCTTTCTTT.

The rearrangement uses TRBV6-5 and TRBJ2-1; 8 nucleotides match TRBD2. The V gene's germline CDR1 is MNHEY and CDR2 SVGAGI. The CDR3 length is 15 residues. Unmatched junction bases numbered 9, after V lost 4 bases and J lost 7 bases. This chain's CDR3 is CASSFGSGGINEQFF. The CDR3 coding sequence is TGTGCCAGCAGTTTCGGAAGCGGGGGAATAAATGAGCAGTTCTTC.

This clonotype was seen at least ten times. The V call is TRBV20-1, the J call TRBJ2-7, with a weak D call TRBD1 (5 bases). Germline-derived CDR1 and CDR2 are DFQATT and SNEGSKA (reference sequence). This CDR3 has 12 amino acids. Deletions cut 3 bases from V and 5 bases from J, with 11 bases between. This CDR3 is CSASKGLNEQYF. CDR3 in DNA: TGCAGTGCTAGTAAGGGGTTAAACGAGCAGTACTTC.

The sample holds many counts of this clonotype. The chain employs TRBV7-9 and TRBJ2-5; 9 nucleotides agree with TRBD1. The CDR3 covers 16 residues. The germline V gene has CDR1 SEHNR and CDR2 FQNEAQ (reference sequence). V shed 5 bases, J shed 4 bases, and the junction held 11 bases outside the gene matches. For the CDR3, the DNA is TGTGCCAGCAGCACCTTAAACAGGGGGCTGGGAGAGACCCAGTACTTC. Encoded protein: CASSTLNRGLGETQYF.

This clonotype was seen ten or more times. The rearrangement joins TRBV12-3 or TRBV12-4 to TRBJ1-2; TRBD1 matches at 11 bases. V dropped 8 bases and J dropped 7; count of bases not matched to a gene: 9. The CDR3 is made up of 14 amino acids. The CDR3 here is CASDRTGGAFGYTF. The DNA for the CDR3 is TGTGCCAGCGACCGGACAGGGGGCGCTTTTGGCTACACCTTC.

The sample holds many counts of this clonotype. This sequence joins TRBV7-2 and TRBJ1-5; TRBD1 aligns across 8 bases. Germline lookup yields CDR1 SGHTA and CDR2 FQGNSA. CDR3 size: 13 residues. V shed 3 bases, J shed 7 bases, and the junction held 2 bases outside the gene matches. The DNA for the CDR3 is TGTGCCAGCAGCTTGGACAGGGACCAGCCCCAGCATTTT. The encoded protein is CASSLDRDQPQHF.

In DNA, the CDR3 is TGCAGTGCACCGCGACAATCCACCTACGAGCAGTACTTC. It codes for CSAPRQSTYEQYF. V and J are TRBV20-1 and TRBJ2-7; D is uncertain. Between the trimmed V and J ends, which lost 6 bases and 2 bases, there was a span of 14 bases. CDR3 length: 13 residues. Germline-derived CDR1 and CDR2 are DFQATT and SNEGSKA (reference sequence).

About this clonotype: One end of the junction varies from germline; a read error may be responsible. The rearrangement joins TRBV6-2 or TRBV6-3 to TRBJ1-1; maybe TRBD1 (5 bases). Germline V CDR1 and CDR2: MNHEY, SVGEGT. The CDR3 consists of 15 residues. As DNA, the CDR3 is TGTGCCAGTGGGCACGATCAACAGGTATACACTGCAGCTTTCTTT. This sequence encodes CASGHDQQVYTAAFF.

V and J are TRBV6-2 or TRBV6-3 and TRBJ1-5, with 7 bases aligning to TRBD1. Per germline, CDR1 MNHEY and CDR2 SVGEGT. Trimming cost V 5 bases and J 5 bases; bases outside gene matches: 15. The CDR3 totals 17 residues. The CDR3 sequence: CASSNQGGQVYYQPQHF. The CDR3 DNA reads TGTGCCAGCAGTAACCAGGGGGGCCAGGTCTACTATCAGCCCCAGCATTTT.

The gene calls are TRBV6-5 and TRBJ2-7, with D uncertain. V shed 2 bases and J shed 2 bases, with 10 bases lying between them. Germline CDR1 is MNHEY and CDR2 is SVGAGI. The CDR3 has 14 amino acids. The CDR3 coding sequence is TGTGCCAGCAGTTACCCGGTGATCACCTACGAGCAGTACTTC. This codes for CASSYPVITYEQYF.

The V and J genes are TRBV10-3 and TRBJ1-2; unclear D gene. Trimming took 4 bases from V and 1 from J, leaving 13 bases between them. In germline, CDR1 is ENHRY, CDR2 SYGVKD. The CDR3 spans 15 residues. CDR3 nucleotides: TGTGCCATCAGTGTGTTGGAGGGAATTAACTATGGCTACACCTTC. Amino acids: CAISVLEGINYGYTF.

The chain has TRBV28 and TRBJ2-1; D might be TRBD2 (6 bases). CDR3 size: 13 residues. Germline CDR1 is MDHEN and CDR2 is SYDVKM. V lost 6 bases and J lost 5, with 11 bases in between. The CDR3 loop is CASSGTPHNEQFF. The CDR3, as DNA: TGTGCCAGCAGCGGGACTCCTCACAATGAGCAGTTCTTC.

This clonotype showed up many times. This chain links TRBV6-1 with TRBJ2-5, with 7 bases lining up with TRBD1. CDR3 size: 11 residues. Germline CDR1 is MNHNS and CDR2 is SASEGT. CDR3 DNA sequence: TGTGCTTTAGGGGGCGAAGAGACCCAGTACTTC. Protein product: CALGGEETQYF.

This clonotype was seen at least ten times. The chain couples TRBV3-1 to TRBJ2-5; D uncertain. V was cut by 1 base and J by 5 bases, with 11 bases left in between. Germline V gives CDR1 LGHDT, CDR2 YNNKEL (reference sequence). The CDR3 runs 14 residues. CDR3 loop: CASSQAGFSETQYF. CDR3 in DNA: TGTGCCAGCAGCCAAGCAGGTTTCTCTGAGACCCAGTACTTC.

This clonotype was counted at least ten times. The gene calls are TRBV28 and TRBJ1-6; D not certain. The CDR3 consists of 18 residues. Germline V gene data show CDR1 as MDHEN and CDR2 as SYDVKM. V lost 5 bases to trimming and J lost 7 bases, with 24 bases between them. The CDR3 spells CASSHYQLLRRLNSPLHF. The CDR3 DNA reads TGTGCCAGCAGTCACTACCAGCTCCTCCGTCGCCTCAATTCACCCCTCCACTTT.

About this clonotype: A read error may account for a junction end that differs from germline. This sequence joins TRBV19 and TRBJ1-5; no clear D gene. The CDR3 covers 10 residues. The germline V gene has CDR1 LNHDA and CDR2 SQIVND (reference sequence). The CDR3 sequence is CAGSRTLWYF. CDR3 sequence (DNA): TGTGCCGGTTCGCGGACGCTCTGGTATTTT.